This T cell receptor beta chain was sequenced in a study of OX40 agonist ivuxolimab in advanced cancers. Study-level background: Ivuxolimab was an agonistic, fully human IgG2 monoclonal antibody directed against OX40 (CD134), a costimulatory receptor. Peripheral TCRbeta sequencing was intended to test whether TCR sequence diversity was altered and clonal T-cell expansion was caused by ivuxolimab. Partial responses occurred in three dose-escalation patients: two with cutaneous melanoma and one with hepatocellular carcinoma. Prior anti-PD-1, anti-PD-L1 or anti-CTLA-4 therapy was permitted, and checkpoint inhibitors had been received by around 40% of dose-escalation patients. Among the 50 to 55 dose-escalation patients, about 20 had hepatocellular carcinoma, about 15 melanoma, 9 renal cell carcinoma and 9 head and neck cancer. Intravenous ivuxolimab was administered to patients every 2 weeks at six dose levels: 0.01, 0.1, 0.3, 1.5, 3 and 10 mg/kg. In the dose-escalation cohort, approximately 82% of patients were male, and the mean age was roughly 56 years with a range of roughly 23 to 79. The paper describes the monotherapy dose-escalation part (N of about 57 patients) of the phase I trial of ivuxolimab. The study at large found these results: At doses from 0.1 to 3.0 mg/kg, clonal expansion was seen in both CD4+ and CD8+ blood T cells between baseline and week 6. Low levels of normalized T-cell clonal expansion were also seen in some nonresponding patients. The antigen specificity of the clonally expanded peripheral T cells was not determined. Partial responders in the 0.1-3.0 mg/kg groups had among the lowest normalized peripheral clonal expansion, especially among CD8+ T cells. On average, CD8+ T cells showed more expanded clones than CD4+ T cells after ivuxolimab.

The CDR3 runs 15 amino acids, cysteine and phenylalanine included. Of the read, only the CDR3 DNA is kept; its 45 bases are in frame from base 1. Trimming takes 0 bases from V and 6 bases from J, and the germline ends sit 13 bases apart. For CDR1 and CDR2, the germline V gene (reference sequence) lists WNHNN and SYGVQD. On this clone: The clone's antigen remains unknown. Per-base qualities were not stored, and no clone one base away is much larger.

The trial excluded patients who had a history of autoimmune disease or were on systemic immunosuppression. Peripheral blood for TCR sequencing was collected from all dose cohorts at baseline, on cycle 4 day 1, and on cycle 7 day 1. Samples were obtained from an open-label, multicenter, first-in-human phase I dose-escalation trial of ivuxolimab. Adults with locally advanced or metastatic head and neck squamous cell, hepatocellular, melanoma or renal cell carcinoma were enrolled in the trial. Before TCR sequencing, CD4+ T cells and CD8+ T cells from peripheral blood were sorted into separate populations. For sequencing of the TCRbeta CDR3 region, genomic DNA was extracted from the sorted cells. TCRbeta CDR3 regions were sequenced using the immunoSEQ Assay. TCRdb provides this immuneACCESS table in a form limited to in-frame rearrangements. Some clones are lacking; in checked studies, under half of them reflect an unresolved V gene, and why the rest are absent is not known. The sample yields fewer than 100,000 clones; 89% were counted once. The top ten clones comprise around 0.19% of the sample.

The TCR sequence derives from an adult with an advanced solid tumor such as melanoma, head and neck, liver or kidney cancer. The sample here was CD4+ or CD8+ T cells sorted from blood, taken in a trial of the OX40 agonist ivuxolimab. Recombination connected TRBV10-1 to TRBJ2-3, with no reliable assignment of the D segment. The DNA reads TGCGCCAGCAGTGAGTCGCCCAACGTCGCGGATACGCAGTATTTT. It is translated as CASSESPNVADTQYF.